This T cell receptor (beta chain) was retrieved from a study of T-cell reconstitution after alpha-beta-depleted transplantation in children (dated by TCRdb to about 2016). Concerning the study at large: Using TCR repertoire profiling, the study followed T-cell immune reconstitution in a quantitative way in children after TCRalphabeta/CD19-depleted allogeneic hematopoietic cell transplantation. Overall study results and their limits: The frequencies of hyperexpanded clones fell over the following months, and after one year, T-cell counts and TCRbeta diversity were mostly attributed to newly produced T cells. Apparently early alphabetaT-cell count recovery about two months after transplant reportedly relied on only several hundred rapidly expanded clones derived from non-depleted graft cells. In some patients, high TCRbeta diversity at day 60 was attributed to recipient T cells and intrathymic progenitors that had survived conditioning.

Library generation was performed with PCR. Reads for this sample came from an Illumina HiSeq 2500. To normalize quantification of the TCRbeta repertoire, the TCR libraries were built with molecular barcoding that relied on unique molecular identifiers. The public sequencing data were trimmed at Q25 with fastp and processed into clonotypes with MiXCR by TCRdb, which kept only in-frame beta chains. Records with the same CDR3 protein are collapsed into one entry carrying the most frequent genes and DNA. For this sample there are 500,000 to 750,000 distinct CDR3 sequences; more than 20% appear just once. Just over 35% of the sample is taken by the ten largest. This clonotype was counted only a few times. The clone's antigen remains unknown. The input lacks base qualities; no much larger clone sits a single base away. According to the study, the label for this sample's treatment or condition signals: allogeneic hematopoietic cell transplantation with graft depleted of TCRalphabeta T cells and CD19 B cells. The children who served as transplant recipients had been given grafts of TCRalphabeta/CD19-depleted allogeneic hematopoietic cells.

The source material was PBMCs, sampled before TCRalphabeta/CD19-depleted stem cell transplant. This receptor was identified in a boy under two years old with Wiskott-Aldrich syndrome, due to receive a stem cell transplant.

The DNA sequence follows: TGCGCCAGCAGCTACAGGGTAATTGATACGCAGTATTTT. This translates into CASSYRVIDTQYF. The chain is encoded by TRBV5-1 joined to TRBJ2-3; a weak D assignment points to TRBD1 (6 bases agree). V loses 3 bases, J loses 6 bases, and the germline ends lie 11 bases apart. The CDR3, cysteine through phenylalanine, is 13 amino acids long. The read is trimmed to its CDR3 DNA, 39 bases read in frame from base 1. The germline V gene sets CDR1 to SGHRS and CDR2 to YFSETQ.